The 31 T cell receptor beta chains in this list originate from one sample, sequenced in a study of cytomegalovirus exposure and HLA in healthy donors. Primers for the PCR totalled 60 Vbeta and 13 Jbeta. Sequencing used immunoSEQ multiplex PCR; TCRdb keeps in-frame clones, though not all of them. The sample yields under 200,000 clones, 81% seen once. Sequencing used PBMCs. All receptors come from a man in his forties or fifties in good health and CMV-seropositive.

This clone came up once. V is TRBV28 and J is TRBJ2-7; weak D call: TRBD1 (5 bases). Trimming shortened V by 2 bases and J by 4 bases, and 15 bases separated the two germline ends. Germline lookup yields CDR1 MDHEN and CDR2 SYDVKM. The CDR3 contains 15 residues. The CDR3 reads CASSLGSRVVYEQYF. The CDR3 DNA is TGTGCCAGCAGTTTAGGTAGCAGGGTGGTTTACGAGCAGTACTTC.

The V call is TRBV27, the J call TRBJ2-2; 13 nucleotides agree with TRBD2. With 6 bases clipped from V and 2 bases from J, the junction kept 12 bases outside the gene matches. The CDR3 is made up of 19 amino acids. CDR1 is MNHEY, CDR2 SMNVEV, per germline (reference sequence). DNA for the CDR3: TGTGCCAGCAGCCTTATCGGACTAGCGGGGGCCCTTAACACCGGGGAGCTGTTTTTT. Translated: CASSLIGLAGALNTGELFF.

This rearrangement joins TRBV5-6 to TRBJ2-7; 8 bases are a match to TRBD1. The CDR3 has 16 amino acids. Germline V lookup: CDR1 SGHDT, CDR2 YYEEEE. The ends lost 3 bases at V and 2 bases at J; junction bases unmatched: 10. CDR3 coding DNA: TGTGCCAGCAGCTCCCCCGGGACAGGCCCCACCTACGAGCAGTACTTC. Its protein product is CASSSPGTGPTYEQYF.

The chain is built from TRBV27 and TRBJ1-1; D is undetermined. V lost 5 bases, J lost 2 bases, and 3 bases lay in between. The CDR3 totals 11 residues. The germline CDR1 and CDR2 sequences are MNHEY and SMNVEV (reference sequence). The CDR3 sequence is CASSTNTEAFF. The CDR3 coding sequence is TGTGCCAGCAGTACTAACACTGAAGCTTTCTTT.

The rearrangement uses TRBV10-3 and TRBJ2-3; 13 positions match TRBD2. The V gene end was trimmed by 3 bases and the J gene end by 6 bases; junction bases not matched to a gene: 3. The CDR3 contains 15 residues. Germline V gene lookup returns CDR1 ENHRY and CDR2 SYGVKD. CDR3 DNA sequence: TGTGCCATCAGTGATACTAGCGGGGGGGCCGATACGCAGTATTTT. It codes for CAISDTSGGADTQYF.

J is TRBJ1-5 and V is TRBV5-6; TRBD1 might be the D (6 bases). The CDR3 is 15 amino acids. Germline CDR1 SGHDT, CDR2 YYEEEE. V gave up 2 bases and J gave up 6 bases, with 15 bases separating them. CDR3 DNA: TGTGCCAGCAGCTTTCGGGGGGCGGTTGTTCAGCCCCAGCATTTT. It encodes CASSFRGAVVQPQHF.

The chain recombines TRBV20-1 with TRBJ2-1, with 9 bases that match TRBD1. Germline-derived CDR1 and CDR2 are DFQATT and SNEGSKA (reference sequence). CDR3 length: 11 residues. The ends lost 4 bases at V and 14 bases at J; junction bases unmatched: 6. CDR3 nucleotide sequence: TGCAGTGCTACCCGGGGACAGGGAGAGTTCTTC. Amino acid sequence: CSATRGQGEFF.

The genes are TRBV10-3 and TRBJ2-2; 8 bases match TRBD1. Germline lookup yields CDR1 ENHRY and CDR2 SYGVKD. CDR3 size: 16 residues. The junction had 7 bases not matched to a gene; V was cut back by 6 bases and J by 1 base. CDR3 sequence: CAIRASGTGNTGELFF. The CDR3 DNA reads TGTGCCATCAGAGCGTCCGGGACAGGGAACACCGGGGAGCTGTTTTTT.

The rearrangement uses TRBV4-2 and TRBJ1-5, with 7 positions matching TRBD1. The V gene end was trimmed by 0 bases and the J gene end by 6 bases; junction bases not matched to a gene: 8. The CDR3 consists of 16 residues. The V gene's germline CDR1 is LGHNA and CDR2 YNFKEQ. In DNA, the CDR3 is TGTGCCAGCAGCCAAGATTACAGGGGAAATAGTCAGCCCCAGCATTTT. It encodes CASSQDYRGNSQPQHF.

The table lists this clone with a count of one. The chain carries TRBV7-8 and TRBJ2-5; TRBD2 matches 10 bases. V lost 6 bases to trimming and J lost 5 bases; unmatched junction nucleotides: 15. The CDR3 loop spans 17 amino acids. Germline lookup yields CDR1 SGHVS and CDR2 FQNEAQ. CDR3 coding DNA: TGTGCCAGCAGGAATATGTGGCTAGCGGGGGATCGGGAGACCCAGTACTTC. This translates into CASRNMWLAGDRETQYF. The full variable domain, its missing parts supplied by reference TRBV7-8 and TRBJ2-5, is GAGVSQSPRYKVAKRGQDVALRCDPISGHVSLFWYQQALGQGPEFLTYFQNEAQLDKSGLPSDRFFAERPEGSVSTLKIQRTQQEDSAVYLCASRNMWLAGDRETQYFGPGTRLLVL.

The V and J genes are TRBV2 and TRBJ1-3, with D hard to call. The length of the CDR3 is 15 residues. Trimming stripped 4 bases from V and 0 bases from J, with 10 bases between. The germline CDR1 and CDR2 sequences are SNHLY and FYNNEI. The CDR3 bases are TGTGCCAGCAGTGGTCCTAGAAACTCTGGAAACACCATATATTTT. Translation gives CASSGPRNSGNTIYF.

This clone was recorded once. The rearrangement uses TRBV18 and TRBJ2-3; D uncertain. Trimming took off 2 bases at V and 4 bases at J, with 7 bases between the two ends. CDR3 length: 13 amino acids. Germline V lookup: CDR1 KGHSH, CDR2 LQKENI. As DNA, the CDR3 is TGTGCCAGCTCACCAATGAGTCCAGATACGCAGTATTTT. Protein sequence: CASSPMSPDTQYF.

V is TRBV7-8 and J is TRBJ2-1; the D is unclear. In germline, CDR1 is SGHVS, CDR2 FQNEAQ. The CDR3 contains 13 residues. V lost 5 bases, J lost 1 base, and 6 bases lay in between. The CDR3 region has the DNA TGTGCCAGCAGCAAGACTTCCTACAATGAGCAGTTCTTC. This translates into CASSKTSYNEQFF.

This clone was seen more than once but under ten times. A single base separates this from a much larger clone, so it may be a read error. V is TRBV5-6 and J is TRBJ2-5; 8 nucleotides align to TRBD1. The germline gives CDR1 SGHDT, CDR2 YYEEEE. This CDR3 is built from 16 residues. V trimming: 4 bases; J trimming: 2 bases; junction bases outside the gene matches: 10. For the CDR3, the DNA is TGTGCCAGCAGCCCCTCTTCGGACAGGGCGCAAGAGACCCAGTACTTC. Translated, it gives CASSPSSDRAQETQYF.

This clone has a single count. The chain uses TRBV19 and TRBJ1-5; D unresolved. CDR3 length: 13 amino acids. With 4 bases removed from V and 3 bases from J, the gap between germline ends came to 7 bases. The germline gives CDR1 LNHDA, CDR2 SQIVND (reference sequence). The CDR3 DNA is TGTGCCAGTAGTACGCAGTACAATCAGCCCCAGCATTTT. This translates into CASSTQYNQPQHF.

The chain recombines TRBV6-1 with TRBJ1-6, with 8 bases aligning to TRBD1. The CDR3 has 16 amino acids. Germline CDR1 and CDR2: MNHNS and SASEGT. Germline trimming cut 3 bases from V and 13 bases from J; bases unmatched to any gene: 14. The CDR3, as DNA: TGTGCCAGCAGTGAGCCAGGGACAGGCCCTATGGACCCCCTCCACTTT. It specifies CASSEPGTGPMDPLHF.

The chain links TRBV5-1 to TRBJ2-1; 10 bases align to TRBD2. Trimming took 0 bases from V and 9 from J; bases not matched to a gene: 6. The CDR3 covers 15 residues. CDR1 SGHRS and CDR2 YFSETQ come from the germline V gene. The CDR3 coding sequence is TGCGCCAGCAGCTTGGTGGTTAGCGGGAGGTTTGAGCAGTTCTTC. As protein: CASSLVVSGRFEQFF.

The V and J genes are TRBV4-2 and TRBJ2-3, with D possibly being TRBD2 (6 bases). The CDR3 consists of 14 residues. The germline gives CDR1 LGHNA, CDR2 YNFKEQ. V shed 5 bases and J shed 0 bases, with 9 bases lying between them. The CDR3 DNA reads TGTGCCAGCAGCTTGGCGGGAAGCACAGATACGCAGTATTTT. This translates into CASSLAGSTDTQYF.

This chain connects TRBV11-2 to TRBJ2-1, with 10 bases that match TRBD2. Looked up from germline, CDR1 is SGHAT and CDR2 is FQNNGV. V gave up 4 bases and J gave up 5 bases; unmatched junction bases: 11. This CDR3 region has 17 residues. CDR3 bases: TGTGCCAGCAGCTCTATCGGGACTAGCGTAGGCGACAATGAGCAGTTCTTC. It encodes CASSSIGTSVGDNEQFF.

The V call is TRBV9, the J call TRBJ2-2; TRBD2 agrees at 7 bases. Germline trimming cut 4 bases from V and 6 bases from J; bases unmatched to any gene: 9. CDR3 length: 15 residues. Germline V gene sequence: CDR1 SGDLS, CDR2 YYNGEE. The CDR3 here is CASSYSGARAGELFF. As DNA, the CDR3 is TGTGCCAGCAGCTACAGCGGGGCTCGCGCCGGGGAGCTGTTTTTT.

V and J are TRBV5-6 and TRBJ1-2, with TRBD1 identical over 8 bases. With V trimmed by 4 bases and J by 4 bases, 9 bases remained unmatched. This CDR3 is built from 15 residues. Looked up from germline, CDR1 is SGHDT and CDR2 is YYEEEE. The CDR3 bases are TGTGCCAGCAGCGTATATCGACAGGGGTTCTATGGCTACACCTTC. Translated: CASSVYRQGFYGYTF.

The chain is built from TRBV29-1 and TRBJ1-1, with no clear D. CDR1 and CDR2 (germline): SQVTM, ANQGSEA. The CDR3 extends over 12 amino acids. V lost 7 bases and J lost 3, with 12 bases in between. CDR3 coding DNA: TGCAGCGGACGGCCGGCGGACACTGAAGCTTTCTTT. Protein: CSGRPADTEAFF.

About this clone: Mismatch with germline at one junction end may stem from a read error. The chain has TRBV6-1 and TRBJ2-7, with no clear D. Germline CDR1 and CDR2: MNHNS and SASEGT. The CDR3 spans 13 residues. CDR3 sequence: CAISDRFSYEQYF. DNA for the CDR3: TGTGCCATCAGTGACCGGTTCTCCTACGAGCAGTACTTC.

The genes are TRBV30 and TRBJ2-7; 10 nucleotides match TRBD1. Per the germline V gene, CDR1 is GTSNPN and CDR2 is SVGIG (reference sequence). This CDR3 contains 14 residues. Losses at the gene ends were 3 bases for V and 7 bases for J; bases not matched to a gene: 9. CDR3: CAWSPGTGDWEQYF. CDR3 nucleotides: TGTGCCTGGAGCCCCGGGACAGGGGACTGGGAGCAGTACTTC.

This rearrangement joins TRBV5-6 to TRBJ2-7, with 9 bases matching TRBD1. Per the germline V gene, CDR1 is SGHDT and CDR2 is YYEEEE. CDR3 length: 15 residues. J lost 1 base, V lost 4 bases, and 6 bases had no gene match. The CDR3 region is CASSTRQGGSYEQYF. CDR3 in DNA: TGTGCCAGCAGCACACGACAGGGGGGGTCCTACGAGCAGTACTTC.

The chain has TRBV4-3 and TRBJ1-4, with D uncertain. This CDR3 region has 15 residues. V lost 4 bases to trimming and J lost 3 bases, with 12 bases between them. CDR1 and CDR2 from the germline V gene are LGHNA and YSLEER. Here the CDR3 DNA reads TGCGCCAGCAGCCCCACATATGTATCTAATGAAAAACTGTTTTTT. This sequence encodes CASSPTYVSNEKLFF.

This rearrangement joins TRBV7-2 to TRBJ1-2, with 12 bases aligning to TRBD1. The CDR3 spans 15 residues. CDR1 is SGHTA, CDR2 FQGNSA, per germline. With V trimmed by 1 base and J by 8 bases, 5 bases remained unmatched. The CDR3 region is CASSLVGQGAPGYTF. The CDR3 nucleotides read TGTGCCAGCAGCTTAGTGGGACAGGGGGCGCCCGGCTACACCTTC.

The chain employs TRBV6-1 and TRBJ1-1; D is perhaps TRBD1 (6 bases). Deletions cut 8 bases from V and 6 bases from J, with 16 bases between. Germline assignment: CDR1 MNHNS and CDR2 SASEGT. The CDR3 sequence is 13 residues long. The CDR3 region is CASLGTMSPEAFF. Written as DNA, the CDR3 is TGTGCCAGCCTCGGGACAATGAGCCCTGAAGCTTTCTTT.

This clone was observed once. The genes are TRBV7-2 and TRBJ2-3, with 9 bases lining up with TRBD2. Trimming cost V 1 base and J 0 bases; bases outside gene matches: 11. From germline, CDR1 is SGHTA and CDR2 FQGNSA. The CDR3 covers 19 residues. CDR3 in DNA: TGTGCCAGCAGCTTAGGTAGGGCGGCTAGCGGGGTGAGCACAGATACGCAGTATTTT. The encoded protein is CASSLGRAASGVSTDTQYF.

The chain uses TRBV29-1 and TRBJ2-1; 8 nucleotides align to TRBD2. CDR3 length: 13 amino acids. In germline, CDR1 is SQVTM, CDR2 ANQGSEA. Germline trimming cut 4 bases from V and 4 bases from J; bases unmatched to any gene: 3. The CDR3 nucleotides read TGCAGCGTTGCGGGGGGGTCGTACAATGAGCAGTTCTTC. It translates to CSVAGGSYNEQFF.

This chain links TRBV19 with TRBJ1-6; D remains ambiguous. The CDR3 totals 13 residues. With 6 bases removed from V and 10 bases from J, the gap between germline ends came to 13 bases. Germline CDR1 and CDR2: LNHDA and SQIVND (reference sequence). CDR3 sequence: CASRGGIGSPLHF. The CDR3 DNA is TGTGCCAGTAGGGGAGGTATCGGGTCACCCCTCCACTTT.